The 9 T cell receptor beta chains reported below all come from one sample, sequenced in a study of cytomegalovirus exposure and HLA in healthy donors (dated by TCRdb to 2017 to 2019). The library relied on the immunoSEQ multiplex PCR assay. For the multiplex PCR, a mixture combining 60 forward primers for TCR Vbeta segments and 13 reverse primers for TCR Jbeta segments was used. TCRdb obtained this table from immuneACCESS and retained in-frame rearrangements with V and J assigned. These tables miss some clones; where compared with another copy, unresolved V genes account for less than half of the shortfall, and the remainder is unexplained. This sample's table contains roughly 78,000 clones. The top ten clonotypes cover less than 6% of the sample. What was sequenced was PBMCs. The receptor source for this set is a man in his forties or fifties in good health and CMV-seronegative.

The chain combines TRBV5-4 with TRBJ1-6; 10 bases match TRBD1. Germline lookup yields CDR1 SGHNT and CDR2 YYREEE (reference sequence). The CDR3 is 15 amino acids. J gave up 8 bases and V 4 bases, and 6 bases lay outside the gene matches. CDR3 DNA: TGTGCCAGCAGCCCAGGACAGGGGGGATATTCACCCCTCCACTTT. Translation gives CASSPGQGGYSPLHF.

The chain has TRBV6-4 and TRBJ2-3, with 8 positions matching TRBD1. Germline V gene data show CDR1 as MRHNA and CDR2 as SNTAGT. This CDR3 has 15 amino acids. The V gene end was trimmed by 3 bases and the J gene end by 4 bases; junction bases not matched to a gene: 6. This chain's CDR3 is CASSEQGDGADTQYF. CDR3 in DNA: TGTGCCAGCAGTGAACAGGGGGATGGAGCAGATACGCAGTATTTT.

This chain connects TRBV4-2 to TRBJ2-3; 13 nucleotides match TRBD2. Germline V gene data show CDR1 as LGHNA and CDR2 as YNFKEQ. Trimming at V came to 1 base and at J to 5 bases, leaving 6 bases not matched to a gene. CDR3 length: 17 amino acids. Here the CDR3 reads CASSQVTSGGAQDTQYF. The CDR3 bases are TGTGCCAGCAGCCAAGTAACTAGCGGGGGGGCCCAAGATACGCAGTATTTT.

The chain recombines TRBV6-5 with TRBJ2-7, with D possibly matching TRBD2 (7 bases). Trimming took off 0 bases at V and 6 bases at J, with 12 bases between the two ends. Germline loops: CDR1 MNHEY, CDR2 SVGAGI. This CDR3 spans 14 amino acids. The CDR3 spells CASSYSRGEGEQYF. Written as DNA, the CDR3 is TGTGCCAGCAGTTACTCGAGGGGGGAGGGCGAGCAGTACTTC.

This chain links TRBV30 with TRBJ2-5, with D possibly matching TRBD2 (5 bases). Trimming left V 2 bases short and J 5 bases short, with 12 bases between. Germline values: CDR1 GTSNPN, CDR2 SVGIG (reference sequence). The CDR3 is 13 amino acids. The CDR3 bases are TGTGCCTGGAGTAGAGGTTCGGGGGAGACCCAGTACTTC. It codes for CAWSRGSGETQYF.

Written as DNA, the CDR3 is TGTGCCAGCATACAGGGGGCAGGCGAGCAGTACTTC. Translation gives CASIQGAGEQYF. The V call is TRBV28, the J call TRBJ2-7; 9 bases are a match to TRBD1. The V segment lost 7 bases and the J segment 6 bases; nucleotides outside the gene matches: 4. This CDR3 region has 12 residues. Germline V CDR1 and CDR2: MDHEN, SYDVKM.

This chain uses TRBV5-4 with TRBJ2-7, with TRBD2 matching 8 bases. The V gene's germline CDR1 is SGHNT and CDR2 YYREEE (reference sequence). The CDR3 spans 14 residues. Unmatched junction bases numbered 4, after V lost 2 bases and J lost 3 bases. For the CDR3, the DNA is TGTGCCAGCAGCTTAACGGGGGGGAACTACGAGCAGTACTTC. This sequence encodes CASSLTGGNYEQYF.

On this clone: The same CDR3 arises from other DNA sequences in this sample as well. This chain uses TRBV9 with TRBJ1-3; 9 positions agree with TRBD1. The CDR3 is 16 residues long. The ends lost 4 bases at V and 2 bases at J; junction bases unmatched: 7. Germline V gene sequence: CDR1 SGDLS, CDR2 YYNGEE. This CDR3 is CASSTDRGGTGNTIYF. As DNA, the CDR3 is TGTGCCAGCAGCACTGACAGGGGGGGAACTGGAAACACCATATATTTT.

The chain recombines TRBV5-1 with TRBJ2-2; D call uncertain. This CDR3 contains 16 residues. Germline CDR1 is SGHRS and CDR2 is YFSETQ. V was clipped by 0 bases and J by 1 base, with 10 bases between them. The CDR3 nucleotides read TGCGCCAGCAGCTTGGGCCTCGGCGGGAACACCGGGGAGCTGTTTTTT. Encoded protein: CASSLGLGGNTGELFF.